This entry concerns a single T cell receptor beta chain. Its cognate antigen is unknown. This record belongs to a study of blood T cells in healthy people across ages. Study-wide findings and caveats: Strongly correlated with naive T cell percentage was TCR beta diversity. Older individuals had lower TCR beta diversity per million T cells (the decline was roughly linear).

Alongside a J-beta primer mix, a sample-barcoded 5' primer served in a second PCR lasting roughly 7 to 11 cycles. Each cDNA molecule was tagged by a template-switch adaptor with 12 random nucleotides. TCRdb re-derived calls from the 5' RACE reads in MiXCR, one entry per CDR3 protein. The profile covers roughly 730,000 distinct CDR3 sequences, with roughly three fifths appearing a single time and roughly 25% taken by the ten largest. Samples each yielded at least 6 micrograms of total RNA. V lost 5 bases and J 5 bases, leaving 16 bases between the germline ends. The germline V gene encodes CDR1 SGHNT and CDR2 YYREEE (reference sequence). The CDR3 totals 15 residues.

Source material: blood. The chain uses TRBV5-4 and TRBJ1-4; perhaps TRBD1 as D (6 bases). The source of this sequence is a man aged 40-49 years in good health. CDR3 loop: CASSQGRPGNEKLFF. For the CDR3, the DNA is TGTGCCAGCAGTCAGGGGCGGCCGGGGAATGAAAAACTGTTTTTT.